The 12 T cell receptor beta chains listed next were all sequenced from one sample in a study of T-cell reconstitution after alpha-beta-depleted transplantation in children. Unique molecular identifiers were incorporated into the prepared TCRbeta library. TCRdb processed the PCR reads anew with MiXCR; each CDR3 protein has one entry. The sample contains 600,000 to 700,000 distinct CDR3 sequences, 16% of which appear only once. The specimen was PBMCs from the stem cell graft donor, collected from the stem cell graft. Receptors originate from a human donor who donated a stem cell graft to a child with acute myeloid leukemia.

Many counts were recorded for this clonotype. This sequence joins TRBV6-6 and TRBJ2-2; D is uncertain. Germline lookup yields CDR1 MNHNY and CDR2 SVGAGI (reference sequence). The length of the CDR3 is 13 residues. The V and J ends lost 6 bases and 6 bases respectively, with 11 bases between them. The CDR3 loop reads CASSPDLAGELFF. CDR3 nucleotide sequence: TGTGCCAGCAGCCCAGACTTAGCCGGGGAGCTGTTTTTT.

This clonotype was detected ten times or more. The chain is built from TRBV20-1 and TRBJ1-6; 8 bases agree with TRBD1. V dropped 4 bases and J dropped 7; count of bases not matched to a gene: 12. The germline V gene has CDR1 DFQATT and CDR2 SNEGSKA (reference sequence). CDR3 length: 16 amino acids. CDR3 amino acids: CSAILPGGRGNSPLHF. The DNA for the CDR3 is TGCAGTGCTATTCTCCCAGGGGGCAGAGGGAATTCACCCCTCCACTTT.

This clonotype was counted many times. The chain employs TRBV4-3 and TRBJ2-7; D might be TRBD1 (6 bases). The germline V gene encodes CDR1 LGHNA and CDR2 YSLEER. This CDR3 contains 15 residues. The V and J ends lost 4 bases and 5 bases respectively, with 18 bases between them. CDR3 protein: CASSPRGQGKHEQYF. The CDR3 DNA is TGCGCCAGCAGCCCACGAGGGCAGGGGAAGCACGAGCAGTACTTC.

This clonotype was seen a few times. The V call is TRBV11-2, the J call TRBJ1-2; D ambiguous. Germline CDR1 reads SGHAT; CDR2 reads FQNNGV. Trimming stripped 5 bases from V and 1 base from J, with 14 bases between. This CDR3 contains 15 residues. The DNA for the CDR3 is TGTGCCAGCAGCCCCTCGGACGGAGTTAACTATGGCTACACCTTC. It encodes CASSPSDGVNYGYTF.

This clonotype was seen many times. V usage is TRBV20-1 and J usage is TRBJ2-5; 8 bases agree with TRBD2. The trim removed 3 bases at V and 5 bases at J, leaving 8 bases unmatched. Germline-derived CDR1 and CDR2 are DFQATT and SNEGSKA (reference sequence). The CDR3 contains 14 residues. The CDR3 loop is CSARKGLGYETQYF. DNA for the CDR3: TGCAGTGCTAGGAAGGGACTAGGATACGAGACCCAGTACTTC.

This clonotype showed up just a few times. V gene TRBV4-3 combines with J gene TRBJ1-5; D remains unclear. From germline, CDR1 is LGHNA and CDR2 YSLEER. V dropped 1 base and J dropped 5 bases, with 12 bases sitting between them. The CDR3 has 15 residues. The CDR3 region is CASSQGGSPDQPQHF. CDR3 in DNA: TGCGCCAGCAGCCAAGGAGGCAGTCCGGATCAGCCCCAGCATTTT.

The table lists this clonotype with many counts. The CDR3 sequence is CATSDSDSAEAFF. The DNA of the CDR3 is TGTGCCACCAGTGATAGCGACAGTGCCGAAGCTTTCTTT. V is TRBV24-1 and J is TRBJ1-1, with D perhaps matching TRBD1 (5 bases). This CDR3 region has 13 residues. Trimming took 3 bases from V and 8 from J, leaving 12 bases between them. Germline CDR1 reads KGHDR; CDR2 reads SFDVKD.

In this sample, this clonotype turned up once. The V call is TRBV5-1, the J call TRBJ2-3, with D hard to call. The germline V gene encodes CDR1 SGHRS and CDR2 YFSETQ. Trimming removed 0 bases from V and 6 bases from J, with 8 bases in between. The CDR3 length is 13 residues. CDR3 sequence reads: CASSLGGKDTQYF. As DNA, the CDR3 is TGCGCCAGCAGCTTGGGTGGGAAGGATACGCAGTATTTT.

This clonotype was detected many times. The chain has TRBV6-5 and TRBJ1-1; a possible D gene is TRBD1 (5 bases). Per germline, CDR1 MNHEY and CDR2 SVGAGI. Trimming removed 6 bases at V and 7 bases at J, with 9 bases between. The CDR3 consists of 11 residues. The CDR3 loop reads CASRQGGEAFF. The CDR3 DNA follows: TGTGCCAGCAGGCAGGGTGGTGAAGCTTTCTTT.

This clonotype showed up just a few times. The chain combines TRBV20-1 with TRBJ2-1; TRBD2 matches 10 bases. V lost 6 bases, J lost 7 bases, and 21 bases stayed unmatched. This CDR3 spans 18 amino acids. CDR1 and CDR2 (germline): DFQATT, SNEGSKA (reference sequence). The CDR3 nucleotides are TGCAGTGCCAGATCGGGCGGACTAGCGGATTGGGCGGTGAATGAGCAGTTCTTC. Protein sequence: CSARSGGLADWAVNEQFF.

A few counts support this clonotype. This sequence joins TRBV7-6 and TRBJ2-1; D is perhaps TRBD1 or TRBD2 (5 bases each). Germline V gives CDR1 SGHVS, CDR2 FNYEAQ. V was shortened by 5 bases and J by 9 bases, with 17 bases between the two germline ends. This CDR3 region has 14 residues. The CDR3 bases are TGTGCCAGCAGCCCCCTTCAGGGTGGGGGTGAGCAGTTCTTC. As protein: CASSPLQGGGEQFF. The complete variable domain, with remaining parts taken from reference TRBV7-6 and TRBJ2-1, reads GAGVSQSPRYKVTKRGQDVALRCDPISGHVSLYWYRQALGQGPEFLTYFNYEAQQDKSGLPNDRFSAERPEGSISTLTIQRTEQRDSAMYRCASSPLQGGGEQFFGPGTRLTVL.

This clonotype was picked up a small number of times. This chain links TRBV25-1 with TRBJ2-3; D tentatively reads TRBD1 or TRBD2 (5 bases each). The CDR3 loop spans 15 amino acids. V was cut by 1 base and J by 2 bases, with 10 bases left in between. Per germline, CDR1 MGHDK and CDR2 SYGVNS. The CDR3 DNA follows: TGTGCCAGCAGTGAATGGGACCCCCCCACAGATACGCAGTATTTT. Translation: CASSEWDPPTDTQYF.